This entry describes one T cell receptor beta chain. Its target is unknown. Some clones are missing from TCRdb's copy, which holds only in-frame ones; the method was immunoSEQ multiplex PCR. Among tens of thousands of clones listed, 71% were seen once. The data were obtained in a study of vaccination effects on CD4 cells after COVID-19. Before sequencing, viral peptide pools were used by the ViraFEST assay to expand antigen-specific CD4+ T cells. Following 10 days of culture, CD4+ T cells were isolated. Neither prior SARS-CoV-2 infection nor positive nucleocapsid antibodies were present in the vaccine recipients. Cultivation was performed at two million PBMC per well with 9 to 10 IU/ml IL-2 and approximately 10 ug/ml peptides added. Half-medium changes using IL-2 medium occurred on days 3 and 7. Study results and limitations: Marked contraction was observed in infection-induced and vaccine-induced clones late after vaccination. Cross-reactivity with common cold coronaviruses was shown by only 1 of 255 vaccine-induced clones in healthy vaccinees.

The V end was cut by 1 base, the J end by 4 bases, with 7 bases between. CDR1 and CDR2 from the germline V gene are SGHTA and FQGNSA. The CDR3 spans 13 residues. The rearrangement joins TRBV7-2 to TRBJ2-5; D not certain. The source is a human donor who received a COVID-19 vaccine. The input for sequencing was CD4+ T cells from PBMCs cultured with HCoV-OC43 spike peptides, taken before COVID-19 vaccination. Subset described: HCoV-OC43 spike overlapping peptide pool stimulation. In nucleotides, the CDR3 is TGTGCCAGCAGCTTAGAACGCCGAGAGACCCAGTACTTC. Residues: CASSLERRETQYF.